This TCR beta chain is from a study of T cells after yellow fever vaccination. A single record per CDR3 protein comes from TCRdb applying MiXCR to the 5' RACE reads. The profile shows approximately 150,000 distinct CDR3 sequences, approximately 10% of them singletons. This clonotype turned up a few times. The antigen is undetermined. The germline CDR1 and CDR2 sequences are MNHEY and SMNVEV (reference sequence). This CDR3 comprises 13 residues. The V end lost 3 bases, the J end lost 6 bases, and 12 bases lay between the germline ends. General study points: FACS-sorted repertoires could harbor abundant contaminating bulk-population clonotypes.

The genes are TRBV27 and TRBJ2-7, with D perhaps being TRBD1 or TRBD2 (5 bases each). This specimen was CD8+ T cells sorted from PBMCs, taken 45 days after the yellow fever booster vaccination. The clonotype originates from a man aged 18 to 30 who received the YFV17D yellow fever vaccine. For the CDR3, the DNA is TGTGCCAGCAGTTTGGGGGTCTTCCTCGAGCAGTACTTC. This codes for CASSLGVFLEQYF.